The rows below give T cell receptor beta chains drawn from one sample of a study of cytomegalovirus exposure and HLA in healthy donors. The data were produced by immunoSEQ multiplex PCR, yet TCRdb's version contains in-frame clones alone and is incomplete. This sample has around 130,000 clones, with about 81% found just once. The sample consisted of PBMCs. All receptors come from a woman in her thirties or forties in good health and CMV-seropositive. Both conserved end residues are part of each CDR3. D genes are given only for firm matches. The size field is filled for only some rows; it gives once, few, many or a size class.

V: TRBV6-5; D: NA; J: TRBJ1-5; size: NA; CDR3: CASSYSGRGEGQPQHF; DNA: TGTGCCAGCAGTTACTCGGGGCGAGGAGAAGGTCAGCCCCAGCATTTT
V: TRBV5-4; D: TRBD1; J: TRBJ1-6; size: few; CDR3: CASSLGQGTTYNSPLHF; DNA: TGTGCCAGCAGCCTCGGACAGGGGACGACCTATAATTCACCCCTCCACTTT
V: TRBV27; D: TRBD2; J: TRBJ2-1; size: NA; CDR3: CASSFSLAGGDEQFF; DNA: TGTGCCAGCAGTTTCTCCCTAGCGGGAGGAGATGAGCAGTTCTTC
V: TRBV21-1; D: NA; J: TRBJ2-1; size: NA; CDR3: CASHEQAYNEQFF; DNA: TGTGCCAGCCACGAGCAAGCCTACAATGAGCAGTTCTTC
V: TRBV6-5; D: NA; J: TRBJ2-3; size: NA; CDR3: CASSYTRGSDTQYF; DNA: TGTGCCAGCAGTTACACCAGGGGCTCAGATACGCAGTATTTT
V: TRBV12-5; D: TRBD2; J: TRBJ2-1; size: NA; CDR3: CASGSSAGLAGGGYNEQFF; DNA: TGTGCTAGTGGTTCCTCGGCCGGACTAGCGGGAGGCGGGTACAATGAGCAGTTCTTC
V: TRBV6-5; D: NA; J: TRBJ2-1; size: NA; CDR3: CASSVLKHMNEQFF; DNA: TGTGCCAGCTCTGTTCTCAAACATATGAATGAGCAGTTCTTC
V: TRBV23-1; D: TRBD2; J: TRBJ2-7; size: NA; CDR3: CASSQSGGLGTYEQYF; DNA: TGCGCCAGCAGTCAATCGGGAGGGTTGGGGACCTACGAGCAGTACTTC
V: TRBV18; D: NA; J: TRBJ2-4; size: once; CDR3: CASSREEAVQNIQYF; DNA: TGTGCCAGCTCACGCGAAGAGGCTGTTCAAAACATTCAGTACTTC
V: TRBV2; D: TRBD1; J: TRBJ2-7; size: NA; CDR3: CASSQPGQGTYEQYF; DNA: TGTGCCAGCAGCCAACCGGGACAGGGTACCTACGAGCAGTACTTC
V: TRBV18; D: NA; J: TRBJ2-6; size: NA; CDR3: CASSPLALAPSGANVLTF; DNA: TGTGCCAGCTCACCACTCGCCCTGGCCCCTTCTGGGGCCAACGTCCTGACTTTC
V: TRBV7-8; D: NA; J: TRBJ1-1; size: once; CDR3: CASSLVVGDTEAFF; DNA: TGTGCCAGCAGCTTAGTTGTGGGCGACACTGAAGCTTTCTTT
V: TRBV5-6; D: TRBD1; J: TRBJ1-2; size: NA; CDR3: CASRSPRGPSYGYTF; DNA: TGTGCCAGCAGATCTCCTAGGGGGCCCTCATATGGCTACACCTTC
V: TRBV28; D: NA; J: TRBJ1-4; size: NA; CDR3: CASSLTGPRVEEKLFF; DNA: TGTGCCAGCAGTCTTACCGGTCCCAGGGTCGAGGAAAAACTGTTTTTT
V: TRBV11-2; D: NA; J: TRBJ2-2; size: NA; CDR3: CASSKQPTGELFF; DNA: TGTGCCAGCAGTAAGCAACCGACCGGGGAGCTGTTTTTT
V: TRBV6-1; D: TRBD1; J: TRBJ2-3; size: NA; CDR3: CASSIDRGTDTQYF; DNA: TGTGCCAGCAGTATCGACAGGGGCACAGATACGCAGTATTTT
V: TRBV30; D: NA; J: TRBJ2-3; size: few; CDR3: CAWRAGVPWETDTQYF; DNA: TGTGCCTGGAGGGCCGGGGTTCCTTGGGAAACAGATACGCAGTATTTT
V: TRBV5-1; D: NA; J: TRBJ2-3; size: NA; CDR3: CASSLGLDPDTQYF; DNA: TGCGCCAGCAGCTTGGGACTAGACCCAGATACGCAGTATTTT
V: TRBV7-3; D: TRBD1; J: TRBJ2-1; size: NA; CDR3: CASSFRQGTEQFF; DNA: TGTGCCAGCAGCTTTAGACAGGGCACTGAGCAGTTCTTC
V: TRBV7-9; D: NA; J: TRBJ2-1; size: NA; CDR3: CASRYYNEQFF; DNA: TGTGCCAGCAGGTATTACAATGAGCAGTTCTTC
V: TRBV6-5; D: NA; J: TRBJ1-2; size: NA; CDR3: CASTGRVESYGYTF; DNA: TGTGCCAGCACCGGGAGGGTTGAGTCCTATGGCTACACCTTC
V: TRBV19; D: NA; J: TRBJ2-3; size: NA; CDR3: CASSTGVTTDTQYF; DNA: TGTGCCAGTAGTACAGGGGTTACCACAGATACGCAGTATTTT
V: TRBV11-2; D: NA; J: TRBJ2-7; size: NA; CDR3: CASSSLVPYEQYF; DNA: TGTGCCAGCAGCTCTCTAGTACCCTACGAGCAGTACTTC
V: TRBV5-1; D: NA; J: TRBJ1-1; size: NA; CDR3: CASSSGLGITEAFF; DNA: TGCGCCAGCAGCTCCGGACTCGGCATCACTGAAGCTTTCTTT
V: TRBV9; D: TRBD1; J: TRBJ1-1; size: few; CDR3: CASSVLGQANTEAFF; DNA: TGTGCCAGCAGCGTATTGGGACAGGCGAACACTGAAGCTTTCTTT
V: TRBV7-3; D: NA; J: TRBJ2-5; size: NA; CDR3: CASSLAGRETQYF; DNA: TGTGCCAGCAGCTTAGCAGGGCGGGAGACCCAGTACTTC
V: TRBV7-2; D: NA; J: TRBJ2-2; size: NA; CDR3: CASSPQYEVGELFF; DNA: TGTGCCAGCAGCCCTCAATACGAGGTCGGGGAGCTGTTTTTT
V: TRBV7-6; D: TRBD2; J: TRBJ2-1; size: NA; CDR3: CASSASGGPYNEQFF; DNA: TGTGCCAGCAGCGCTAGCGGGGGCCCATACAATGAGCAGTTCTTC
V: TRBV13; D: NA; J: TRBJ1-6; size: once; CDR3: CASSLLGVNSPLHF; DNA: TGTGCCAGCAGCTTATTAGGGGTGAATTCACCCCTCCACTTT
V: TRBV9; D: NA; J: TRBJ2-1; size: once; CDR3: CASSVARAFSEQFF; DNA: TGTGCCAGCAGCGTGGCCAGGGCGTTTAGTGAGCAGTTCTTC
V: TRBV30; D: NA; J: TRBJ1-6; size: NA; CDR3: CAWNRDYNSPLHF; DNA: TGTGCCTGGAACCGGGACTATAATTCACCCCTCCACTTT
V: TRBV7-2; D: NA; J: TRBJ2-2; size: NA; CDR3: CASSGAQGTGELFF; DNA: TGTGCCAGCAGCGGGGCACAGGGCACCGGGGAGCTGTTTTTT
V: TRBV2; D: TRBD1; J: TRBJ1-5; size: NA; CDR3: CASSSGTGGQPQHF; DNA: TGTGCCAGCAGCTCCGGGACAGGGGGCCAGCCCCAGCATTTT
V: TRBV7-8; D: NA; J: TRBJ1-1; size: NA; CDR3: CASSLGQNTEAFF; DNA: TGTGCCAGCAGCTTAGGACAGAACACTGAAGCTTTCTTT
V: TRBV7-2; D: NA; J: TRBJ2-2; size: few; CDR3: CASSLAGIANTGELFF; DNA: TGTGCCAGCAGCTTAGCTGGCATCGCGAACACCGGGGAGCTGTTTTTT
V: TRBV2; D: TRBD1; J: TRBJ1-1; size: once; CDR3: CASSGGQGAGTEAFF; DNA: TGTGCCAGCAGTGGCGGACAGGGGGCTGGTACTGAAGCTTTCTTT
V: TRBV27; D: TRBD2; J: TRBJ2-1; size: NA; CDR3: CASSSRLAVYNEQFF; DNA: TGTGCCAGCAGTTCCCGACTAGCGGTATACAATGAGCAGTTCTTC
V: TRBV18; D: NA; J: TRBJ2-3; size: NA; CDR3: CASSPQEVADTQYF; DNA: TGTGCCAGCTCACCACAAGAGGTCGCAGATACGCAGTATTTT
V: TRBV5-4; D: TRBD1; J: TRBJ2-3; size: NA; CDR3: CASRKDRGGTDTQYF; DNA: TGTGCCAGCAGAAAGGACAGGGGAGGCACAGATACGCAGTATTTT
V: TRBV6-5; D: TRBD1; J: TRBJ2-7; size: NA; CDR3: CASWDRGSSYEQYF; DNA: TGTGCCAGTTGGGACAGGGGGTCATCCTACGAGCAGTACTTC
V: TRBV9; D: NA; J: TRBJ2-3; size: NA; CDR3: CASSAATGLFTDTQYF; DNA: TGTGCCAGCAGCGCCGCCACAGGTCTTTTCACAGATACGCAGTATTTT
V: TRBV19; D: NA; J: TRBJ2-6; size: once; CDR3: CASTGASGANVLTF; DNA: TGTGCCAGTACAGGGGCCTCTGGGGCCAACGTCCTGACTTTC
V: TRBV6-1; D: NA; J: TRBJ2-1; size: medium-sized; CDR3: CASSVRGLNSYNEQFF; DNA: TGTGCCAGCAGTGTTCGTGGACTTAACTCCTACAATGAGCAGTTCTTC
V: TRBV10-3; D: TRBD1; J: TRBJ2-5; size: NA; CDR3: CATGDRDVETQYF; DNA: TGTGCCACTGGGGACAGGGATGTGGAGACCCAGTACTTC
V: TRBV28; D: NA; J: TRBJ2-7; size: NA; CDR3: CASSFRNRYEQYF; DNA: TGTGCCAGCAGTTTCCGCAACAGGTACGAGCAGTACTTC
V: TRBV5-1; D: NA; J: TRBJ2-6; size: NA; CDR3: CASTSGSGANVLTF; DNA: TGCGCCAGCACTTCAGGTTCCGGGGCCAACGTCCTGACTTTC
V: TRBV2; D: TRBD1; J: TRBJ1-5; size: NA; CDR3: CASSRDREQPQHF; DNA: TGTGCCAGCAGTCGGGACAGGGAGCAGCCCCAGCATTTT
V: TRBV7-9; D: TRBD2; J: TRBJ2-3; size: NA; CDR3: CASMNLAETDTQYF; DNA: TGTGCCAGCATGAACCTAGCGGAAACAGATACGCAGTATTTT